The entry below gives a single T cell receptor beta chain sequence along with its context. There are many counts of this clonotype. Its antigen has not been determined. No quality values exist for individual bases; no much larger clone is one base distant. These data come from a study of T-cell reconstitution after alpha-beta-depleted transplantation in children (dated by TCRdb to about 2016). Regarding the research as a whole: Using TCR repertoire profiling, the study followed T-cell immune reconstitution in a quantitative way in children after TCRalphabeta/CD19-depleted allogeneic hematopoietic cell transplantation.

Study-wide conclusions, independent of this receptor: In some patients, high TCRbeta diversity at day 60 was attributed to recipient T cells and intrathymic progenitors that had survived conditioning. About two months after transplant, the apparently early recovery of alphabetaT-cell counts reportedly depended on just several hundred clones that had expanded rapidly and came from non-depleted graft cells. Hyperexpanded clone frequencies declined over subsequent months; after one year, T-cell counts and TCRbeta diversity were mostly attributed to newly produced T cells.

The treatment or condition label, read with the paper, signifies: allogeneic hematopoietic cell transplantation with graft depleted of TCRalphabeta T cells and CD19 B cells. The children who served as transplant recipients had been given grafts of TCRalphabeta/CD19-depleted allogeneic hematopoietic cells. CDR3 length: 17 amino acids, cysteine to phenylalanine. Just the 51-base CDR3 DNA is kept, in frame starting at base 1. V lost 3 bases and J lost 4 bases, and the count of bases not matched to a germline gene is 13. Per the germline V gene, SGHDT is the CDR1 and YYEEEE is the CDR2. Library preparation was by PCR. The instrument was an Illumina HiSeq 2500. To normalize quantification of the TCRbeta repertoire, the TCR libraries were built with molecular barcoding that relied on unique molecular identifiers. TCRdb cleaned the public reads at Q25 with fastp, built clones with MiXCR and kept in-frame beta chains. Entries that share a CDR3 protein sequence are merged under the most common genes and DNA. The sample yields hundreds of thousands of distinct CDR3 sequences; under 15% were counted once. The ten largest make up 0.79% of the sample.

Here the chain combines TRBV5-6 and TRBJ2-1; 7 middle bases align to TRBD2. This receptor was obtained from a girl aged 2 to 10 with congenital amegakaryocytic thrombocytopenia, due to receive a stem cell transplant. Sequenced material: PBMCs, taken before TCRalphabeta/CD19-depleted stem cell transplant. This receptor has the CDR3 CASSSVGGRGNYNEQFF. The DNA sequence is TGTGCCAGCAGCTCGGTAGGAGGGCGGGGGAATTACAATGAGCAGTTCTTC.